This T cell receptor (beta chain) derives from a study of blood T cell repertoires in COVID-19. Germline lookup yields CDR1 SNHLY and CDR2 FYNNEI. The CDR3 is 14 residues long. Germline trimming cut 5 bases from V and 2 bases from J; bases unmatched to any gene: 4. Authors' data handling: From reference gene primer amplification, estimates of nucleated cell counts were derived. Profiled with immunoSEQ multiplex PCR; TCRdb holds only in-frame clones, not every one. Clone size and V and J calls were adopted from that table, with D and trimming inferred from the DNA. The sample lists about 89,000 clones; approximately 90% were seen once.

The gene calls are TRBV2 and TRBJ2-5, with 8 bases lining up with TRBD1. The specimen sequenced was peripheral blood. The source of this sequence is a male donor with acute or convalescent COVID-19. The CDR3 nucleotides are TGTGCCAGCAGTCCTGGACAGGGACAAGAGACCCAGTACTTC. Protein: CASSPGQGQETQYF.